The sequence of this T cell receptor beta chain was determined in a study of vaccination effects on CD4 cells after COVID-19. Study as a whole: Subjects were given two BNT162b2 or mRNA-1273 vaccine doses.

Isolating CD4+ T cells followed approximately 10 days of culture. The trim removed 7 bases at V and 0 bases at J, leaving 8 bases unmatched. The CDR3 sequence is 16 residues long. The germline V gene encodes CDR1 KGHDR and CDR2 SFDVKD. Data came from immunoSEQ multiplex PCR; TCRdb stores just in-frame clones and leaves some out. The table shows tens of thousands of clones, with roughly three quarters occurring only once. A word on this clone: The antigen is not known.

The study's findings and limits: Researchers report that only 1 of 255 vaccine-induced clones in healthy vaccinees cross-reacted with common cold coronaviruses.

This chain joins TRBV24-1 and TRBJ1-5, with TRBD1 matching 7 bases. The specimen was CD4+ T cells from PBMCs cultured without peptide, collected before COVID-19 vaccination. The receptor comes from a human donor who received a COVID-19 vaccine. The CDR3 reads CATSCRDRDSNQPQHF. The CDR3, as DNA: TGTGCCACCAGCTGCCGGGACAGAGATAGCAATCAGCCCCAGCATTTT.